This T cell receptor (beta chain) originates from a study of cytomegalovirus exposure and HLA in healthy donors. Findings and caveats of the study: Cytomegalovirus-associated status was assigned to approximately 160 TCR beta chains. Later, an analysis showed that TCR beta chains associated with HLA were more clonally expanded than others that were equally common. Across HLA loci, a later analysis found differing TCR association rates, with DRB1 most and HLA-C fewest. Across all donors, roughly uniform sequencing depth was an assumption of the presence/absence analyses.

V was clipped by 7 bases and J by 0 bases, with 14 bases between them. The CDR3 consists of 15 residues. CDR1 is SGHRS and CDR2 is YFSETQ in the germline V gene. PCR primers comprised 60 Vbeta and 13 Jbeta primers. Generated by immunoSEQ multiplex PCR, the TCRdb table keeps only in-frame clones and is missing some. Found here are about 120,000 clones, about 75% of them singletons; the top ten hold roughly 31%. Regarding this clone: Its target is unknown.

The gene calls are TRBV5-1 and TRBJ1-3; D is ambiguous. The receptor was derived from a man in his 60s in good health and CMV-seropositive. Sequencing was done on a sample of PBMCs. The CDR3 reads CASSLAAVSGNTIYF. The CDR3 DNA follows: TGCGCCAGCTCCCTAGCAGCCGTCTCTGGAAACACCATATATTTT. Together with reference TRBV5-1 and TRBJ1-3, the CDR3 gives the full variable domain: KAGVTQTPRYLIKTRGQQVTLSCSPISGHRSVSWYQQTPGQGLQFLFEYFSETQRNKGNFPGRFSGRQFSNSRSEMNVSTLELGDSALYLCASSLAAVSGNTIYFGEGSWLTVV.